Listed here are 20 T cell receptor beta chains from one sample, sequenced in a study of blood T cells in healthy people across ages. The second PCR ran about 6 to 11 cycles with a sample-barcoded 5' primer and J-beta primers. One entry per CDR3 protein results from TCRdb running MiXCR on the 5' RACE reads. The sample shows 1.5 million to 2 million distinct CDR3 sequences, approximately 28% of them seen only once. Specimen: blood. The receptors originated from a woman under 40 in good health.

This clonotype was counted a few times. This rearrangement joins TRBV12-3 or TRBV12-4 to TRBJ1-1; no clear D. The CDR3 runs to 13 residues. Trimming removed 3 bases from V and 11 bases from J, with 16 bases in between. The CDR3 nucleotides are TGTGCCAGCAGTTTCTCCGGGTTATATTCTGCTTTCTTT. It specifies CASSFSGLYSAFF.

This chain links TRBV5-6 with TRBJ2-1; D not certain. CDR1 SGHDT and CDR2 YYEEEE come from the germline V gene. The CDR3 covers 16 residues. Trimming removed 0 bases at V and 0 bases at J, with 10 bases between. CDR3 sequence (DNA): TGTGCCAGCAGCTTGGCGGCAAGAGGCTCCTACAATGAGCAGTTCTTC. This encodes CASSLAARGSYNEQFF.

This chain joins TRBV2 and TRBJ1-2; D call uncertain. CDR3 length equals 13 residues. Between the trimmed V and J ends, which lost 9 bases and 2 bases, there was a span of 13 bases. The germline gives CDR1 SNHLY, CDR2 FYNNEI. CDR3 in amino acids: CARNGEMNYGYTF. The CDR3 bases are TGTGCCAGAAACGGGGAAATGAACTATGGCTACACCTTC. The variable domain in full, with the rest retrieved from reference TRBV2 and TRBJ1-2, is EPEVTQTPSHQVTQMGQEVILRCVPISNHLYFYWYRQILGQKVEFLVSFYNNEISEKSEIFDDQFSVERPDGSNFTLKIRSTKLEDSAMYFCARNGEMNYGYTFGSGTRLTVV.

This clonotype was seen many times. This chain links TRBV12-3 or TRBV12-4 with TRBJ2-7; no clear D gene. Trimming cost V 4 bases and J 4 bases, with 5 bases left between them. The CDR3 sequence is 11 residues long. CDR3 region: CASSSQYEQYF. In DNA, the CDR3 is TGTGCCAGCAGTTCTCAGTACGAGCAGTACTTC.

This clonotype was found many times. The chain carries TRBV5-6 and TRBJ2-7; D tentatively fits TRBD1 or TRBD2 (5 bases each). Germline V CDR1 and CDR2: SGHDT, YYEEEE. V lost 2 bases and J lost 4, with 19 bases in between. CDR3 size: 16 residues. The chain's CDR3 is CASSFLGTATVYEQYF. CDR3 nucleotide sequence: TGTGCCAGCAGCTTTTTAGGGACGGCGACTGTGTACGAGCAGTACTTC.

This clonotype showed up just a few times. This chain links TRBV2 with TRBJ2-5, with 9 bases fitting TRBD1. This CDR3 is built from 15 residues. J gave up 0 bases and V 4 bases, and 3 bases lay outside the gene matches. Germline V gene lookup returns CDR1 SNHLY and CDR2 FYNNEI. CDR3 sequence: CASSVDRGYQETQYF. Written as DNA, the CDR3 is TGTGCCAGCAGTGTGGACAGGGGCTACCAAGAGACCCAGTACTTC.

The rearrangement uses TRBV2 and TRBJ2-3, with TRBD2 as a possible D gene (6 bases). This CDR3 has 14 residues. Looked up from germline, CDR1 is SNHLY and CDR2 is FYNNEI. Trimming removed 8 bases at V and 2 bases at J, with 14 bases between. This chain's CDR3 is CASGTGRPTDTQYF. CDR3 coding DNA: TGTGCCAGCGGGACTGGCAGGCCCACAGATACGCAGTATTTT.

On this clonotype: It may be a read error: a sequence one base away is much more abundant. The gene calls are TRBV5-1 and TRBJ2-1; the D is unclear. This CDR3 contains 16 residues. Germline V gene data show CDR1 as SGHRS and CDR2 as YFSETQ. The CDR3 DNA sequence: TGCGCCAGCAGCTTGGGGGGTCTGAGCTCCTGCAATGAGCAGTTCTTC. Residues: CASSLGGLSSCNEQFF.

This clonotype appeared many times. The CDR3 spells CASSTGDQRYNEQFF. In DNA form, the CDR3 reads TGCGCCAGCAGCACGGGGGACCAAAGGTACAATGAGCAGTTCTTC. The chain joins TRBV5-1 to TRBJ2-1; tentatively, D is TRBD2 (6 bases). Looked up from germline, CDR1 is SGHRS and CDR2 is YFSETQ. This CDR3 region has 15 residues. The germline V and J ends were trimmed by 4 bases and 4 bases, with 15 bases remaining between them. Variable domain in full (rest from reference TRBV5-1 and TRBJ2-1): KAGVTQTPRYLIKTRGQQVTLSCSPISGHRSVSWYQQTPGQGLQFLFEYFSETQRNKGNFPGRFSGRQFSNSRSEMNVSTLELGDSALYLCASSTGDQRYNEQFFGPGTRLTVL.

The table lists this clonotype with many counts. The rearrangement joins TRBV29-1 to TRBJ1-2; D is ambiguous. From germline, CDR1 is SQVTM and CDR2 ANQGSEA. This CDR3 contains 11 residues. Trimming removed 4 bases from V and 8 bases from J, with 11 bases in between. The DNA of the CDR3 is TGCAGCGTTGGGGGATCCTGGGGCTACACCTTC. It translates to CSVGGSWGYTF.

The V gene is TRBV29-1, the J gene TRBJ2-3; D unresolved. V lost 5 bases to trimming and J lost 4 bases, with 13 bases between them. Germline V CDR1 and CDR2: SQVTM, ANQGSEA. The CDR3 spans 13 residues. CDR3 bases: TGCAGCGTTCATTTTAGGAGAGCAGATACGCAGTATTTT. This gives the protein CSVHFRRADTQYF.

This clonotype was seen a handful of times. The CDR3 DNA follows: TGTGCCAGCAGAGATAGCGGGGTTGAGACCCAGTACTTC. This codes for CASRDSGVETQYF. The chain recombines TRBV11-1 with TRBJ2-5, with TRBD2 identical over 8 bases. CDR1 is SGHAT and CDR2 is FQDESV in the germline V gene (reference sequence). CDR3 size: 13 residues. V shed 6 bases, J shed 5 bases, and the junction held 5 bases outside the gene matches.

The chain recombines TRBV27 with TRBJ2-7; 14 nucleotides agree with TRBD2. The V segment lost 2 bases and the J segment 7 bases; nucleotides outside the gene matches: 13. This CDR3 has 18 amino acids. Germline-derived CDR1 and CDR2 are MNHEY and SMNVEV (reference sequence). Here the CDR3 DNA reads TGTGCCAGCAGTTTACTTGGACTAGCGGGGGGCAAACAAAATGAGCAGTACTTC. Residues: CASSLLGLAGGKQNEQYF.

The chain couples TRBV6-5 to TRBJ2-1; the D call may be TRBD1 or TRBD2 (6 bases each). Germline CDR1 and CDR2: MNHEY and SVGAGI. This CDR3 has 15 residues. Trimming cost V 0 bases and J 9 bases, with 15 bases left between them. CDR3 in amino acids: CASSYSRGALGEQFF. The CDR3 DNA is TGTGCCAGCAGTTACTCGAGGGGGGCCCTCGGTGAGCAGTTCTTC.

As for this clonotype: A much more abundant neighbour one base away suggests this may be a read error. Here the CDR3 DNA reads TGTGCCAGCCGGACTAGCGGGAGAGGAGAGACCCAGTTCTTC. It encodes CASRTSGRGETQFF. The V gene is TRBV7-9, the J gene TRBJ2-5; 13 bases map to TRBD2. The J call is doubtful: the DNA matches TRBJ2-1 better. The CDR3 loop spans 14 amino acids. Germline values: CDR1 SEHNR, CDR2 FQNEAQ (reference sequence).

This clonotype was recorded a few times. The CDR3 DNA is TGCAGTGCTAGAGAAGGAGGACAGTTCCAGTACTTC. Its protein is CSAREGGQFQYF. This chain joins TRBV20-1 and TRBJ2-4, with a possible D match to TRBD1 (6 bases). Germline-derived CDR1 and CDR2 are DFQATT and SNEGSKA (reference sequence). This CDR3 has 12 amino acids. V gave up 0 bases and J gave up 13 bases, with 13 bases separating them.

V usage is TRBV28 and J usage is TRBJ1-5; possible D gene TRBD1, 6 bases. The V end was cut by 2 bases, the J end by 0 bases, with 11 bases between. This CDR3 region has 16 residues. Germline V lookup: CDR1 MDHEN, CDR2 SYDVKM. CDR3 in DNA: TGTGCCAGCAGTTTAGTTGGACAGTATAGCAATCAGCCCCAGCATTTT. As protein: CASSLVGQYSNQPQHF.

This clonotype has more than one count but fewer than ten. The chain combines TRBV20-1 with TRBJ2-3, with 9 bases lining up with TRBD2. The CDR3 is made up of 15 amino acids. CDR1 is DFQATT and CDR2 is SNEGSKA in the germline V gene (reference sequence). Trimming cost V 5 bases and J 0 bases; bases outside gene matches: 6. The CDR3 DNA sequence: TGCAGTGCTCGCCGACTAGCGGAGAGCACAGATACGCAGTATTTT. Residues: CSARRLAESTDTQYF.

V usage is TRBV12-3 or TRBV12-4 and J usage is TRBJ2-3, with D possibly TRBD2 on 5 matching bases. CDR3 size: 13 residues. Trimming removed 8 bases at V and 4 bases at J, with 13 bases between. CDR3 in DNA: TGTGCCAGCGGTGGGGTTAGCGCAGATACGCAGTATTTT. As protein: CASGGVSADTQYF.

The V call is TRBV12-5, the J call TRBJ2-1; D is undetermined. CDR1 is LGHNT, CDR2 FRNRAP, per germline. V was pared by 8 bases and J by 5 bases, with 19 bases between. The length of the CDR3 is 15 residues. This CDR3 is CASSPSARAHNEQFF. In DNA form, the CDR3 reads TGTGCTAGTTCCCCCTCGGCCAGAGCCCACAATGAGCAGTTCTTC.